The sample holds one count of the clone carrying this T cell receptor (beta chain). Germline CDR1 reads LNHDA; CDR2 reads SQIVND (reference sequence). The CDR3 runs to 16 residues. V dropped 0 bases and J dropped 11; count of bases not matched to a gene: 13. Using immunoSEQ multiplex PCR, the repertoire was profiled, and TCRdb retains in-frame clones only, with some absent. There are approximately 50,000 clones in the sample; around 68% occur only once, and over 10% lies in the top ten. The data are from a study of cytotoxic CD8 clonotypes in ibrutinib-treated CLL. The sequence came from a human donor with chronic lymphocytic leukemia. This chain joins TRBV19 and TRBJ1-5; 7 nucleotides match TRBD1. The specimen was PBMCs, collected after 12 months of ibrutinib treatment. The CDR3 region is CASSIELTGILQSQHF. The CDR3 bases are TGTGCCAGTAGTATAGAACTGACAGGGATACTACAGTCCCAGCATTTT. Using reference TRBV19 and TRBJ1-5 for the parts outside the CDR3, the full variable domain is DGGITQSPKYLFRKEGQNVTLSCEQNLNHDAMYWYRQDPGQGLRLIYYSQIVNDFQKGDIAEGYSVSREKKESFPLTVTSAQKNPTAFYLCASSIELTGILQSQHFGDGTRLSIL.